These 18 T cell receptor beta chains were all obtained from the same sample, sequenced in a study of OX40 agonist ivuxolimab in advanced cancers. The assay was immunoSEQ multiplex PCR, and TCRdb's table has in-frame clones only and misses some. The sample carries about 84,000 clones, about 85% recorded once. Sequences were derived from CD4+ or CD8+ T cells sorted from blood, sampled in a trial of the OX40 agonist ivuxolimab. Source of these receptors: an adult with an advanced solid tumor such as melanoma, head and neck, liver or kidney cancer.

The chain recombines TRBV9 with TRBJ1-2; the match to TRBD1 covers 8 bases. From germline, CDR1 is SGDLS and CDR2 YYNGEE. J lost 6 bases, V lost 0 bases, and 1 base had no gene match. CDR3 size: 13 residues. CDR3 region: CASSVVQGDGYTF. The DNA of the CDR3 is TGTGCCAGCAGCGTAGTACAGGGGGATGGCTACACCTTC.

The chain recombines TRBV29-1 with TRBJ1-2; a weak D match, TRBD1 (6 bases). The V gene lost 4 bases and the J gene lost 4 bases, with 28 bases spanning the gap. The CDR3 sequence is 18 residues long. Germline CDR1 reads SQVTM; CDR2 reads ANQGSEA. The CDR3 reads CSVATPGGEPTLGYGYTF. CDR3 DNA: TGCAGCGTTGCGACCCCGGGGGGCGAGCCGACGCTGGGCTATGGCTACACCTTC.

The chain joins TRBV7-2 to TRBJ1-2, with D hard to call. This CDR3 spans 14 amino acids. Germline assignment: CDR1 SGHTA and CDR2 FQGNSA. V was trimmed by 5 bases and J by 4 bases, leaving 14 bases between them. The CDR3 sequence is CASSLTWRVYGYTF. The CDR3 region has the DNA TGTGCCAGCAGCCTTACGTGGCGGGTCTATGGCTACACCTTC.

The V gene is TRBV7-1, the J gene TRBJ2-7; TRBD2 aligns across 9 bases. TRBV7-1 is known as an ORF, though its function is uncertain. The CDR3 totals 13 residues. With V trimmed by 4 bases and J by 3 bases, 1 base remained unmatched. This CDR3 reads CASSFSGGYEQYF. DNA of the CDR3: TGTGCCAGCAGCTTTAGCGGGGGCTACGAGCAGTACTTC.

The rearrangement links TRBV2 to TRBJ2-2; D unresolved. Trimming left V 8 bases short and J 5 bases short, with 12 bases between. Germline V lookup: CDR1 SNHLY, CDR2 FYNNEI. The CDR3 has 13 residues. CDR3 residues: CASGLSGTGELFF. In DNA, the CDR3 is TGTGCCAGCGGCTTGTCGGGTACCGGGGAGCTGTTTTTT.

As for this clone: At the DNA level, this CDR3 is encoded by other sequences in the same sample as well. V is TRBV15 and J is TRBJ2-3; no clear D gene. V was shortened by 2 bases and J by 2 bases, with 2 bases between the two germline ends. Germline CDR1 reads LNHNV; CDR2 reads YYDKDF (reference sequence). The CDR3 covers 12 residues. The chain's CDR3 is CATSRPTDTQYF. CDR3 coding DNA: TGTGCCACCAGCAGACCCACAGATACGCAGTATTTT.

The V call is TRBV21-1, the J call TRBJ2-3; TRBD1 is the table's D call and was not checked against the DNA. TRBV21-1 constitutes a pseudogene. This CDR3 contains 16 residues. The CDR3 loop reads CASSKPSDRGDDTQYF. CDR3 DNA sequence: TGTGCCAGCAGCAAACCTTCGGACAGGGGAGACGATACGCAGTATTTT.

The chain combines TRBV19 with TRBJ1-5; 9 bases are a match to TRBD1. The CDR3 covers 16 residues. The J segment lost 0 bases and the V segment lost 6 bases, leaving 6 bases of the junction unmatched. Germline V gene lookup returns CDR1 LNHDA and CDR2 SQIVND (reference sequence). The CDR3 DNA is TGTGCCAGTAGAGGGGACAGGGTCGATAGCAATCAGCCCCAGCATTTT. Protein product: CASRGDRVDSNQPQHF. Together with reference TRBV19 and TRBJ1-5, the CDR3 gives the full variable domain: DGGITQSPKYLFRKEGQNVTLSCEQNLNHDAMYWYRQDPGQGLRLIYYSQIVNDFQKGDIAEGYSVSREKKESFPLTVTSAQKNPTAFYLCASRGDRVDSNQPQHFGDGTRLSIL.

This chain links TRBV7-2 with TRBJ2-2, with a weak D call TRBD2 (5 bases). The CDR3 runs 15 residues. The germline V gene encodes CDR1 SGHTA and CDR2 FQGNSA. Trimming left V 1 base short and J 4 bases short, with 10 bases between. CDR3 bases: TGTGCCAGCAGCTTAGTTTTCGGGGTCACCGGGGAGCTGTTTTTT. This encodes CASSLVFGVTGELFF.

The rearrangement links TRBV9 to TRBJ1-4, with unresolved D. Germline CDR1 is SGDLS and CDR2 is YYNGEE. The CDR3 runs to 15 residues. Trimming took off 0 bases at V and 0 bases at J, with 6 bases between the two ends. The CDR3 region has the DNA TGTGCCAGCAGCGTAGGGCCAGCAACTAATGAAAAACTGTTTTTT. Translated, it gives CASSVGPATNEKLFF.

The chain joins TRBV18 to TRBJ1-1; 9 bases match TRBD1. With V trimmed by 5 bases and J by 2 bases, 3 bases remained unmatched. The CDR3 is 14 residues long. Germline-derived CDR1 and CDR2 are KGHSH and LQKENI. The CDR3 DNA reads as TGTGCCAGCTCAACAGGGGGCGGAAACACTGAAGCTTTCTTT. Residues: CASSTGGGNTEAFF.

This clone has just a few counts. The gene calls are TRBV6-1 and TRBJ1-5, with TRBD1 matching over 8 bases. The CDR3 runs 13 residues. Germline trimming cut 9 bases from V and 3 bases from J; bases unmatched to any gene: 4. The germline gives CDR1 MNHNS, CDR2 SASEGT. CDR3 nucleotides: TGTGCCAGTAGACAGGGGCCCAATCAGCCCCAGCATTTT. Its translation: CASRQGPNQPQHF.

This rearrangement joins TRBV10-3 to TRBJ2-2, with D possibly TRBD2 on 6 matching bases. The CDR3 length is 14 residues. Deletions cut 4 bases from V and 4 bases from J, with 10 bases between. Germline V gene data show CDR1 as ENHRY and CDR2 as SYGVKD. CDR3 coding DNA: TGTGCCATCAGTGGTCAGGGAGGCACCGGGGAGCTGTTTTTT. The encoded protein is CAISGQGGTGELFF.

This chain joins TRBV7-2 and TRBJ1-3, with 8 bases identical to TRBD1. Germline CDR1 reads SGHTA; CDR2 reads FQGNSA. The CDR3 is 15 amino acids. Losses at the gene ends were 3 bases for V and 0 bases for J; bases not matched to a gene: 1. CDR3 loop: CASSFTGGSGNTIYF. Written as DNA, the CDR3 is TGTGCCAGCAGCTTTACAGGGGGCTCTGGAAACACCATATATTTT.

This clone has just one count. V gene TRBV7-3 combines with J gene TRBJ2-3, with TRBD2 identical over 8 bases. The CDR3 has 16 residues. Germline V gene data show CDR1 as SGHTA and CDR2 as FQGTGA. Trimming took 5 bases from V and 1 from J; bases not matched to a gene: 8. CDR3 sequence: CASSPVGTRGTDTQYF. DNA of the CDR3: TGTGCCAGCAGCCCCGTCGGGACTAGGGGCACAGATACGCAGTATTTT.

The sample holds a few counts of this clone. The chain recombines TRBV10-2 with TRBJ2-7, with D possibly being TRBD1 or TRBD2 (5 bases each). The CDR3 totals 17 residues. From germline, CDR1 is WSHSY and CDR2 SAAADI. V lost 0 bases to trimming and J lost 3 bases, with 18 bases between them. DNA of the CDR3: TGCGCCAGCAGTGAGTCGAGAGGGGAGAGGGATGGCTACGAGCAGTACGTC. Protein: CASSESRGERDGYEQYV.

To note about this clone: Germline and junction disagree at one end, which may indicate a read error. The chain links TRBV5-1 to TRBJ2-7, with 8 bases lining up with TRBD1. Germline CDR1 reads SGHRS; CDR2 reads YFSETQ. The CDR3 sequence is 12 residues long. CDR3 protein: CASSLEGQAQDF. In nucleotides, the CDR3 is TGCGCCAGCAGCTTGGAGGGACAGGCTCAAGACTTC.

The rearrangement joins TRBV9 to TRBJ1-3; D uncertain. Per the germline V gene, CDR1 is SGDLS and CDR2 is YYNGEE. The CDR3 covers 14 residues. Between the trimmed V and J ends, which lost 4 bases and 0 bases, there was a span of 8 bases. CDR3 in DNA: TGTGCCAGCAGCAGAGTGCCCTCTGGAAACACCATATATTTT. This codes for CASSRVPSGNTIYF.